These 8 T cell receptor beta chains share one sample of origin, sequenced in a study of shared T cell receptors in the human thymus. Measured with immunoSEQ multiplex PCR; TCRdb has only the in-frame clones, and not every one. Of 700,000 or so clones listed, 80% to 90% were seen once; the top ten hold roughly 0.01%. This same sample was also part of a study on human thymus T cells.

The sequenced sample was thymocytes. The source of these receptors is a girl in the first two years of life with a congenital heart defect.

The J gene is TRBJ2-4, the V gene TRBV6-1, with 12 positions matching TRBD2. CDR1 MNHNS and CDR2 SASEGT come from the germline V gene. This CDR3 region has 17 residues. V shed 5 bases, J shed 2 bases, and the junction held 7 bases outside the gene matches. This CDR3 is CASSQGTSGLTKNIQYF. CDR3 DNA sequence: TGTGCCAGCAGTCAAGGGACTAGCGGGTTGACCAAAAACATTCAGTACTTC.

The rearrangement uses TRBV4-1 and TRBJ2-3; TRBD2 aligns across 9 bases. In germline, CDR1 is MGHRA, CDR2 YSYEKL. The trim removed 1 base at V and 4 bases at J, leaving 6 bases unmatched. The length of the CDR3 is 16 residues. Written as DNA, the CDR3 is TGCGCCAGCAGCCAAGCTAGCGGGGCCCTGCCAGATACGCAGTATTTT. Encoded protein: CASSQASGALPDTQYF.

The chain is built from TRBV29-1 and TRBJ1-3; D uncertain. The germline gives CDR1 SQVTM, CDR2 ANQGSEA. The V and J ends lost 2 bases and 0 bases respectively, with 11 bases between them. The length of the CDR3 is 15 residues. As DNA, the CDR3 is TGCAGCGTTGAATCTTCAGGAATCTCTGGAAACACCATATATTTT. Protein sequence: CSVESSGISGNTIYF.

This clone was seen once. The genes are TRBV7-2 and TRBJ1-4, with D maybe TRBD1 (6 bases). The CDR3 consists of 17 residues. V was cut by 3 bases and J by 4 bases, with 18 bases left in between. The germline gives CDR1 SGHTA, CDR2 FQGNSA. CDR3 sequence (DNA): TGTGCCAGCAGCTTCTCCCCCAGGACAGCATTTAATGAAAAACTGTTTTTT. Protein product: CASSFSPRTAFNEKLFF.

This sequence joins TRBV6-5 and TRBJ2-7; D possibly corresponds to TRBD2 (5 bases). Trimming took 5 bases from V and 2 from J, leaving 13 bases between them. From germline, CDR1 is MNHEY and CDR2 SVGAGI. The CDR3 sequence is 14 residues long. Here the CDR3 DNA reads TGTGCCAGCAGTGATTTGCGGGCCCCCTACGAGCAGTACTTC. Translation: CASSDLRAPYEQYF.

The CDR3 here is CASSGKGHPYGYTF. Written as DNA, the CDR3 is TGTGCCAGCAGTGGAAAGGGACATCCCTATGGCTACACCTTC. V usage is TRBV2 and J usage is TRBJ1-2; perhaps TRBD1 as D (6 bases). Trimming shortened V by 4 bases and J by 4 bases, and 13 bases separated the two germline ends. CDR3 size: 14 residues. Germline lookup yields CDR1 SNHLY and CDR2 FYNNEI.

V and J are TRBV7-9 and TRBJ1-3, with D possibly matching TRBD1 (6 bases). This CDR3 region has 17 residues. Germline V gene data show CDR1 as SEHNR and CDR2 as FQNEAQ (reference sequence). Trimming left V 4 bases short and J 1 base short, with 17 bases between. The DNA of the CDR3 is TGTGCCAGCAGCTCCAAACAGGGTAAAAAGTCTGGAAACACCATATATTTT. Protein sequence: CASSSKQGKKSGNTIYF.

This chain uses TRBV5-5 with TRBJ1-5, with D unclear. This CDR3 is 19 amino acids long. V was shortened by 0 bases and J by 5 bases, with 24 bases between the two germline ends. Looked up from germline, CDR1 is SGHKS and CDR2 is YYEKEE (reference sequence). CDR3 sequence (DNA): TGTGCCAGCAGCTTGGTGTTGTATATGAACAGCTCTGATGATCAGCCCCAGCATTTT. This translates into CASSLVLYMNSSDDQPQHF.